One sample yielded the 12 T cell receptor beta chains listed below, sequenced in a study of radiotherapy plus CTLA-4 blockade in lung cancer. Assay used: immunoSEQ multiplex PCR; TCRdb lists only in-frame clones, some missing. The data hold around 72,000 clones, with approximately 80% observed a single time. Specimen: peripheral blood, collected from a patient treated with radiotherapy plus ipilimumab. Receptors were obtained from a human donor with non-small cell lung cancer who had a complete response to radiotherapy plus ipilimumab.

The gene calls are TRBV9 and TRBJ1-1; 7 positions match TRBD1. CDR1 SGDLS and CDR2 YYNGEE come from the germline V gene. The CDR3 runs to 15 residues. V was pared by 0 bases and J by 8 bases, with 10 bases of the junction left unmatched. The CDR3 loop is CASSVGRQGLGEAFF. CDR3 coding DNA: TGTGCCAGCAGCGTAGGTCGACAGGGTTTGGGCGAAGCTTTCTTT. Using reference TRBV9 and TRBJ1-1 for the parts outside the CDR3, the full variable domain is DSGVTQTPKHLITATGQRVTLRCSPRSGDLSVYWYQQSLDQGLQFLIQYYNGEERAKGNILERFSAQQFPDLHSELNLSSLELGDSALYFCASSVGRQGLGEAFFGQGTRLTVV.

The chain recombines TRBV19 with TRBJ2-5; D is unresolved. Germline CDR1 LNHDA, CDR2 SQIVND (reference sequence). The CDR3 is 14 amino acids. Trimming removed 5 bases at V and 1 base at J, with 11 bases between. The CDR3 loop reads CASSRRQGQETQYF. The CDR3, as DNA: TGTGCCAGTAGTCGACGGCAAGGCCAAGAGACCCAGTACTTC.

The chain has TRBV7-2 and TRBJ1-1; D gene ambiguous. Trimming removed 5 bases from V and 6 bases from J, with 13 bases in between. The germline V gene has CDR1 SGHTA and CDR2 FQGNSA. The CDR3 extends over 13 amino acids. CDR3 in amino acids: CASSPNNSPEAFF. DNA of the CDR3: TGTGCCAGCAGCCCTAATAACTCCCCTGAAGCTTTCTTT. The complete variable domain, with remaining parts taken from reference TRBV7-2 and TRBJ1-1, reads GAGVSQSPSNKVTEKGKDVELRCDPISGHTALYWYRQSLGQGLEFLIYFQGNSAPDKSGLPSDRFSAERTGGSVSTLTIQRTQQEDSAVYLCASSPNNSPEAFFGQGTRLTVV.

The chain carries TRBV6-1 and TRBJ2-7; 11 nucleotides agree with TRBD1. V lost 6 bases to trimming and J lost 5 bases; unmatched junction nucleotides: 3. Germline CDR1 MNHNS, CDR2 SASEGT. CDR3 size: 13 residues. The CDR3 DNA reads TGTGCCAGCAGGGGACAGGGGGAGGACGAGCAGTACGTC. It codes for CASRGQGEDEQYV.

The rearrangement joins TRBV29-1 to TRBJ2-1; D may be TRBD2 (5 bases). The CDR3 extends over 15 amino acids. V was shortened by 6 bases and J by 0 bases, with 15 bases between the two germline ends. The germline gives CDR1 SQVTM, CDR2 ANQGSEA. The CDR3 region is CSVERADRSYNEQFF. CDR3 nucleotide sequence: TGCAGCGTAGAACGAGCGGATCGCTCCTACAATGAGCAGTTCTTC.

The CDR3 coding sequence is TGTGCCAGCAGTTACCGGGCCGGGAACTATGGCTACACCTTC. It encodes CASSYRAGNYGYTF. This sequence joins TRBV6-5 and TRBJ1-2; no reliable D call. There are 14 residues in the CDR3. Germline V gene sequence: CDR1 MNHEY, CDR2 SVGAGI. The V gene lost 2 bases and the J gene lost 2 bases, with 9 bases spanning the gap.

Ten or more counts support this clone. The CDR3 DNA follows: TGTGCCAGCAGCTTGGGTCGGGGGACTAGCGCTCAGGGCCCCTACGAGCAGTACGTC. Translated: CASSLGRGTSAQGPYEQYV. The rearrangement uses TRBV5-5 and TRBJ2-7; 10 positions match TRBD2. This CDR3 has 19 amino acids. Germline CDR1 is SGHKS and CDR2 is YYEKEE (reference sequence). Trimming at V came to 0 bases and at J to 2 bases, leaving 14 bases not matched to a gene.

The chain recombines TRBV10-1 with TRBJ2-3, with D possibly being TRBD2 (5 bases). The length of the CDR3 is 16 residues. Germline V CDR1 and CDR2: WNHNN, SYGVQD (reference sequence). V lost 3 bases, J lost 3 bases, and 16 bases lay in between. The chain's CDR3 is CASSEAGKTQTDTQYF. The DNA of the CDR3 is TGCGCCAGCAGTGAAGCCGGGAAAACTCAAACAGATACGCAGTATTTT.

The V and J genes are TRBV7-9 and TRBJ1-2; D is unclear. The CDR3 is made up of 11 amino acids. V dropped 2 bases and J dropped 8 bases, with 6 bases sitting between them. CDR1 and CDR2 from the germline V gene are SEHNR and FQNEAQ (reference sequence). This chain's CDR3 is CASSLILGYTF. The CDR3 DNA reads as TGTGCCAGCAGCTTAATCCTAGGCTACACCTTC.

CDR3 DNA sequence: TGTGCCAGCAGCATCGGACAGGGGACCACTGAAGCTTTCTTT. This codes for CASSIGQGTTEAFF. The J gene is TRBJ1-1, the V gene TRBV11-2; TRBD1 aligns across 9 bases. The CDR3 consists of 14 residues. Germline lookup yields CDR1 SGHAT and CDR2 FQNNGV. Trimming took 5 bases from V and 4 from J; bases not matched to a gene: 5.

This clone showed up just once. V is TRBV18 and J is TRBJ1-5; weak D call: TRBD1 (5 bases). The CDR3 sequence is 13 residues long. V gave up 4 bases and J gave up 7 bases, with 11 bases separating them. From germline, CDR1 is KGHSH and CDR2 LQKENI. CDR3 loop: CASSQGRAQPQHF. The CDR3 DNA is TGTGCCAGCTCACAGGGGAGGGCGCAGCCCCAGCATTTT.

The chain employs TRBV19 and TRBJ1-1, with TRBD1 as a possible D gene (5 bases). CDR3 length: 13 amino acids. V gave up 3 bases and J gave up 11 bases, with 16 bases separating them. Germline CDR1 is LNHDA and CDR2 is SQIVND (reference sequence). The CDR3 region is CASSMGQGEWAFF. Written as DNA, the CDR3 is TGTGCCAGTAGTATGGGCCAGGGCGAGTGGGCTTTCTTT.